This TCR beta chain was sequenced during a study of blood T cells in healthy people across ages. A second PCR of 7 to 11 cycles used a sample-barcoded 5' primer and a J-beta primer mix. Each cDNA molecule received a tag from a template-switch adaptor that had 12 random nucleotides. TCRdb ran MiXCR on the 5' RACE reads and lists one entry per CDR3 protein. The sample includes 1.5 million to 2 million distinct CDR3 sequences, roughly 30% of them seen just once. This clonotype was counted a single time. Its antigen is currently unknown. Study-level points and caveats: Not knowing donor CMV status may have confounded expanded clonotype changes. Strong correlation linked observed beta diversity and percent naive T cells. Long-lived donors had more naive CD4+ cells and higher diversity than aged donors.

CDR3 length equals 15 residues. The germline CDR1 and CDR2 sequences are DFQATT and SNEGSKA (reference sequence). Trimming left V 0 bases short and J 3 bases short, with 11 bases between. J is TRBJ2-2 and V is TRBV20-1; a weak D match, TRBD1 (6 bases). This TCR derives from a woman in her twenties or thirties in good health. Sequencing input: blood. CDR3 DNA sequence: TGCAGTGCTAGAGATGTCGGACAGCACACCGGGGAGCTGTTTTTT. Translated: CSARDVGQHTGELFF.